This T cell receptor (beta chain) stems from a study of cytomegalovirus exposure and HLA in healthy donors. General observations from the study: In a later analysis, a genetic analysis reported fewer productive-TCR N-insertions in an Asian-associated ancestry cluster than the cohort average. A later analysis linked a missense DCLRE1C variant to TCR beta V- and J-gene trimming. It emerged from a later analysis that several of the most significant clusters appeared to be linked to common viral pathogens.

PCR involved 60 Vbeta and 13 Jbeta primers. As originally analysed: Roughly 11 million shared chains were among the about 80 million unique TCR beta chains that a later analysis counted. The repertoire was sequenced with immunoSEQ multiplex PCR; TCRdb's copy has only in-frame clones and lacks some. V and J calls and clone size are those listed in that table; D and trimming were worked out from the DNA. In the table there are 100,000 to 150,000 clones, 50% to 80% of which are singletons. The V end lost 7 bases, the J end lost 5 bases, and 14 bases lay between the germline ends. The CDR3 totals 14 residues. Germline CDR1 reads MDHEN; CDR2 reads SYDVKM. As for this clone: Its antigen remains unidentified.

This chain uses TRBV28 with TRBJ2-2, with D perhaps TRBD2 (6 bases). The TCR originated in a woman aged 40 to 55 in good health and CMV-seropositive. The sequencing sample was made of PBMCs. DNA of the CDR3: TGTGCCAGCATCGCCGGGGGAAGGACCGGGGAGCTGTTTTTT. Translation: CASIAGGRTGELFF. The variable domain in full, with the rest retrieved from reference TRBV28 and TRBJ2-2, is DVKVTQSSRYLVKRTGEKVFLECVQDMDHENMFWYRQDPGLGLRLIYFSYDVKMKEKGDIPEGYSVSREKKERFSLILESASTNQTSMYLCASIAGGRTGELFFGEGSRLTVL.